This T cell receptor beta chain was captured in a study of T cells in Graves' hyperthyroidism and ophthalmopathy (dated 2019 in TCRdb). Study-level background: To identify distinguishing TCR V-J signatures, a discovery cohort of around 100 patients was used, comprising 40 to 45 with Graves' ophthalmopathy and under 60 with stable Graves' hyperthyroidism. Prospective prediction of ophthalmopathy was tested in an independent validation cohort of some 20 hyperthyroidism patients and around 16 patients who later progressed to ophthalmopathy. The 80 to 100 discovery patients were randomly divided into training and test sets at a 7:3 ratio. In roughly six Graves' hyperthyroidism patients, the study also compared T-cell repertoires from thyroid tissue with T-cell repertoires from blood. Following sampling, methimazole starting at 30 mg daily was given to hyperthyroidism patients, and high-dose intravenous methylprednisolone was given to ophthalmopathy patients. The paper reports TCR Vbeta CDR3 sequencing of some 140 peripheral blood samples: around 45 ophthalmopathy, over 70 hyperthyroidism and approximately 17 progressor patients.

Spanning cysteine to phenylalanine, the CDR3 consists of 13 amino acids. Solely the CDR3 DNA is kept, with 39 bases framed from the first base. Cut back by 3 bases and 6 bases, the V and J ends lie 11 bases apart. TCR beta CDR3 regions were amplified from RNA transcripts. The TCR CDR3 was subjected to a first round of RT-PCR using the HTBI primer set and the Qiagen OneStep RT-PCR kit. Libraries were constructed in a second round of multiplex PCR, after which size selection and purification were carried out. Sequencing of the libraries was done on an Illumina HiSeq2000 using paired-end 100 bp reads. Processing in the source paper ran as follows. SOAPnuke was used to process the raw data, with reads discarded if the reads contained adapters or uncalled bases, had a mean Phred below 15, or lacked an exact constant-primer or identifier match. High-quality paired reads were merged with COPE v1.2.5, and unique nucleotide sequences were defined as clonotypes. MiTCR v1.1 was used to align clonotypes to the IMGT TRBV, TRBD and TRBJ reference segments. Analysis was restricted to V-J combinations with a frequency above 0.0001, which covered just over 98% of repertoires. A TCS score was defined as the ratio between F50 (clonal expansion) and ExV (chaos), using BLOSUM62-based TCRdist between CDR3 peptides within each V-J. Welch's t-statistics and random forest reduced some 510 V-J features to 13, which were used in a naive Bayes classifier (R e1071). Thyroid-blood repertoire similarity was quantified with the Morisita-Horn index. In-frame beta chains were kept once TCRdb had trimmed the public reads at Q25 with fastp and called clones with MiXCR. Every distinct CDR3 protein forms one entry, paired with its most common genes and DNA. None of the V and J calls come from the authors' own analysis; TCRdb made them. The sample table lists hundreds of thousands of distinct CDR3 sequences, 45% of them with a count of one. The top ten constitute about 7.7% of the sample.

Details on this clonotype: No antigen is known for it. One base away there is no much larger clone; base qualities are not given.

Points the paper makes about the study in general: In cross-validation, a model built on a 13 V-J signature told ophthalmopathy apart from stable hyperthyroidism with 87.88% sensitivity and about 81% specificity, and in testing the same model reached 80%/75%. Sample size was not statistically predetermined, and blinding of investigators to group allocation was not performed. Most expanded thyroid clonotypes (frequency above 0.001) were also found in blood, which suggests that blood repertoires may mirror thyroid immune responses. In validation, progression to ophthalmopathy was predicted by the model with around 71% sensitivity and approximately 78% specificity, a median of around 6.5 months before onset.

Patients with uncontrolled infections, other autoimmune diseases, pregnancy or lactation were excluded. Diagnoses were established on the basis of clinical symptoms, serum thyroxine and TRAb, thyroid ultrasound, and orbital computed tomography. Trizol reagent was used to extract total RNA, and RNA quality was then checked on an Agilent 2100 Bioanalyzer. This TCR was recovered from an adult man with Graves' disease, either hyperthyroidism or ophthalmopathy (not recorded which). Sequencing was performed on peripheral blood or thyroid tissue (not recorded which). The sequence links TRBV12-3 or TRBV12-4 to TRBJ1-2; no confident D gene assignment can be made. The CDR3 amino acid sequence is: CASSFAGRDGYTF. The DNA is TGTGCCAGCAGTTTTGCGGGAAGGGATGGCTACACCTTC.